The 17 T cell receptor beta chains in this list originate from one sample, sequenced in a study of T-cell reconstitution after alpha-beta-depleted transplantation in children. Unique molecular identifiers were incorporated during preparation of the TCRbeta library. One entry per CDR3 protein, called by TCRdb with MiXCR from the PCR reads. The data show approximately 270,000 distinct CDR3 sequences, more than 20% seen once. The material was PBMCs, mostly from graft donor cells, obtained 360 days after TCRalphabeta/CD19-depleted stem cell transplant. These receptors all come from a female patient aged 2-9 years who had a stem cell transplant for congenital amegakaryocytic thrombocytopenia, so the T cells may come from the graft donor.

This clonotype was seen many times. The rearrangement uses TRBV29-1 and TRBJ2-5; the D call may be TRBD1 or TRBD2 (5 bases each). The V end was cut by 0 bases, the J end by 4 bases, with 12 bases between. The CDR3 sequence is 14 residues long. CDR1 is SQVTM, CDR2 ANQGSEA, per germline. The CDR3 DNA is TGCAGCGTTGAAGAATCCGGGACCGGAGAGACCCAGTACTTC. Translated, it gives CSVEESGTGETQYF. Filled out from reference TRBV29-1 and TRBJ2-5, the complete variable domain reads SAVISQKPSRDICQRGTSLTIQCQVDSQVTMMFWYRQQPGQSLTLIATANQGSEATYESGFVIDKFPISRPNLTFSTLTVSNMSPEDSSIYLCSVEESGTGETQYFGPGTRLLVL.

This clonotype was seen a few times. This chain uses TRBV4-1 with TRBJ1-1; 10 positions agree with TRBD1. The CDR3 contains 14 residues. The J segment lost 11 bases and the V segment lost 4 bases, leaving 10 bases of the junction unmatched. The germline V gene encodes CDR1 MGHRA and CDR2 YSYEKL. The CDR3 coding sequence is TGCGCCAGCAGCCTTCGGACAGGGGGACCGGGGGCTTTCTTT. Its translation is CASSLRTGGPGAFF.

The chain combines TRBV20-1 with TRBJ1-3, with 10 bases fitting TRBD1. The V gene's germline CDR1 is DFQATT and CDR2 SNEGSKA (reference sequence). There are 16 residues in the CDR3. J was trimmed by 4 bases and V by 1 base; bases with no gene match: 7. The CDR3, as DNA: TGCAGTGCTAGAGGCCCAGGACAGGGGGGCGGAAACACCATATATTTT. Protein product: CSARGPGQGGGNTIYF.

CDR3 bases: TGTGCCAGCAGTGACTCATGGACAGCACCCTTCTACGAGCAGTACTTC. Encoded protein: CASSDSWTAPFYEQYF. The V call is TRBV12-3 or TRBV12-4, the J call TRBJ2-7; tentatively, D is TRBD1 (6 bases). V was clipped by 5 bases and J by 3 bases, with 20 bases between them. This CDR3 has 16 amino acids.

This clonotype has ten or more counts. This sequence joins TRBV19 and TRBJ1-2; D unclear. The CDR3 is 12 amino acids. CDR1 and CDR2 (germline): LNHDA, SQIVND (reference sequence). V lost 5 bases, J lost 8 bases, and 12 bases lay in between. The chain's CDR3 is CASSLSGGGYTF. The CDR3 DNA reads TGTGCCAGTAGTCTCAGCGGTGGGGGCTACACCTTC.

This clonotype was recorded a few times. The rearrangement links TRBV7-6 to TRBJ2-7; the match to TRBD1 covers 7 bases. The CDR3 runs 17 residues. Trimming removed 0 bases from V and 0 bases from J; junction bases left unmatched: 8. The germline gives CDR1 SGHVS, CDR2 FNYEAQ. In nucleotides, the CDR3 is TGTGCCAGCAGCTTAGCCCGACAGGGAAGGGGCTCCTACGAGCAGTACTTC. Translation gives CASSLARQGRGSYEQYF.

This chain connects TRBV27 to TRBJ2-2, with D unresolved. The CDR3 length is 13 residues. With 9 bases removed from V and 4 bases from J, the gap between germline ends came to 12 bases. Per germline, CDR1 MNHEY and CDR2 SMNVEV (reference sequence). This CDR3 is CASRMGGTGELFF. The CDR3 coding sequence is TGTGCCAGTAGAATGGGTGGCACCGGGGAGCTGTTTTTT.

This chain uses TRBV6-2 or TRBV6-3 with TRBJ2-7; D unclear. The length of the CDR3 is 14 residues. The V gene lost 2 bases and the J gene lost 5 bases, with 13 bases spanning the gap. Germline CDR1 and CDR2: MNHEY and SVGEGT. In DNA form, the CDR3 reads TGTGCCAGCAGTTACGGGCGTCGGTCGCACGAGCAGTACTTC. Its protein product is CASSYGRRSHEQYF.

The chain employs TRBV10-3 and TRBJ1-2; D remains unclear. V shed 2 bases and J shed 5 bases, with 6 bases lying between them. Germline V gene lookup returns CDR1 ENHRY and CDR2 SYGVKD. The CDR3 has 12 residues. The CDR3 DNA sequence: TGTGCCATCAGTGAGGGACGGTATGGCTACACCTTC. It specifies CAISEGRYGYTF.

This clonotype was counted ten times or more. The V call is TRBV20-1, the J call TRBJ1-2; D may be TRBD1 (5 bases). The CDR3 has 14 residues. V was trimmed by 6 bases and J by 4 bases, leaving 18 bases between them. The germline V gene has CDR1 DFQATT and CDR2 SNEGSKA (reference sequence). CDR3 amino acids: CSARKGQGLYGYTF. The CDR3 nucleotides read TGCAGTGCAAGGAAGGGGCAGGGCCTCTATGGCTACACCTTC.

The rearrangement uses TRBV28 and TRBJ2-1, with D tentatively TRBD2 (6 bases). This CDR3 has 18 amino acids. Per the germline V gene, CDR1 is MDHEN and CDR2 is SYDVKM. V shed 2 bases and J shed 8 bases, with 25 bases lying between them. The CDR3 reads CASSLRTYSGREFYEQFF. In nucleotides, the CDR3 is TGTGCCAGCAGTTTACGTACCTATAGCGGTCGAGAGTTCTATGAGCAGTTCTTC.

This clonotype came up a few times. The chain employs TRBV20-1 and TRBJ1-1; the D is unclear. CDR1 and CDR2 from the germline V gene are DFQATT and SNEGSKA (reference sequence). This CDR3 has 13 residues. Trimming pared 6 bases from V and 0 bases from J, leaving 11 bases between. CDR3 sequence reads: CSALRTVNTEAFF. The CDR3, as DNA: TGCAGTGCACTCAGGACGGTGAACACTGAAGCTTTCTTT.

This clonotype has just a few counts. The CDR3 loop reads CASSSGRNYEQYF. CDR3 coding DNA: TGTGCCAGCAGCTCGGGACGCAATTACGAGCAGTACTTC. This chain joins TRBV6-1 and TRBJ2-7, with D tentatively TRBD1 or TRBD2 (5 bases each). The germline CDR1 and CDR2 sequences are MNHNS and SASEGT. V lost 6 bases, J lost 4 bases, and 13 bases lay in between. The CDR3 is 13 residues long.

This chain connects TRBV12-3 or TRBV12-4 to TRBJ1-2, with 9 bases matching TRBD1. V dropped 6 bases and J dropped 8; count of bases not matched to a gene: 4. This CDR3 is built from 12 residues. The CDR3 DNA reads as TGTGCCAGCAGGCGGACAGGGGACGGCTACACCTTC. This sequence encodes CASRRTGDGYTF.

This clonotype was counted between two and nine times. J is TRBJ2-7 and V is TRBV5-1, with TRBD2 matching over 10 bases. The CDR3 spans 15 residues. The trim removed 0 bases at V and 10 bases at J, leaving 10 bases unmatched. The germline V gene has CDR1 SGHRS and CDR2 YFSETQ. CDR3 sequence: CASSLETSGPSLQYF. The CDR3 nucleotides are TGCGCCAGCAGCTTGGAGACTAGCGGGCCCTCACTCCAGTACTTC.

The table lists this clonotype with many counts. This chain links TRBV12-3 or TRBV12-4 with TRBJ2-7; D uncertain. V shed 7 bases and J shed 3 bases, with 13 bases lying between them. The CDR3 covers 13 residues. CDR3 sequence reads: CASTKEVVYEQYF. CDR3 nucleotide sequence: TGTGCCAGCACCAAAGAGGTAGTCTACGAGCAGTACTTC.

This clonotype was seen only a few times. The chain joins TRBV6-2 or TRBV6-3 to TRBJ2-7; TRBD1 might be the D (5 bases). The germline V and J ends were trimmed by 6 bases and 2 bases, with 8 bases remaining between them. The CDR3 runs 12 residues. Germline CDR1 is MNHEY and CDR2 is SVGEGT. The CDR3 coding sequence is TGTGCCAGCAGGACAGAGACCTACGAGCAGTACTTC. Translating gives CASRTETYEQYF.